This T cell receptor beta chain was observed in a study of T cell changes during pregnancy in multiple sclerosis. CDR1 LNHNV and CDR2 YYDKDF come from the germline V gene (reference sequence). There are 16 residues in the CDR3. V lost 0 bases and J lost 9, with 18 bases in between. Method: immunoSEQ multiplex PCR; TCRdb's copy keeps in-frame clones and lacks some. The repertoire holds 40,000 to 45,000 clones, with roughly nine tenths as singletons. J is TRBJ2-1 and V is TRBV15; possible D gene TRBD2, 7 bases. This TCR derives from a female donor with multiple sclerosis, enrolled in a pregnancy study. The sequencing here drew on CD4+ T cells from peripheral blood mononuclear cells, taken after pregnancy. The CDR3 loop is CATSRDPRRGRVEQFF. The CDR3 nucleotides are TGTGCCACCAGCAGAGATCCCCGGCGGGGGCGGGTTGAGCAGTTCTTC.